The entry below gives a single T cell receptor (beta chain) sequence along with its context. Its recognized antigen is unknown. No base quality information exists; no much larger clone differs at one position. These data are taken from a study of blood T cell repertoires in COVID-19 (dated by TCRdb to 2018 to 2021). Describing the broader study: Samples covering the acute and convalescent phases of COVID-19 were provided by collaborators in the United States, Italy and Spain. The material from the prospective study consisted of cDNA or gDNA derived from T cells, B-cell-depleted T cells, or PBMCs. The dataset comprised deeply sampled blood TCRbeta repertoires from subjects exposed to, actively infected with, or recovered from COVID-19. The repertoires were made available in a free public database intended to serve as a resource for research on the immune response to SARS-CoV-2. The samples were drawn from the first 160 participants of the ongoing ImmuneRACE study and from 1,254 subjects provided by 6 global collaborators. Sample metadata almost always included a de-identified subject ID, COVID-19 status, age in years and sex. Where available, HLA class I and class II types were taken from metadata supplied by the sample provider and were not determined by assay-based typing.

Broad study findings and their caveats: How much clinical and demographic metadata was included differed by source and by participant, and the metadata was provided uncurated.

From the cysteine up to the phenylalanine, the CDR3 has a length of 13 residues. Left in the record is the CDR3 DNA by itself, 39 bases read in frame from the first base. V loses 7 bases of germline sequence and J loses 4 bases, and the interval between the two ends is 14 bases. CDR1 SEHNR and CDR2 FQNEAQ were looked up in the germline V gene (reference sequence). The collaborating institutions used their own protocols to collect whole blood in K2EDTA tubes. Collaborator samples were shipped for TCRbeta analysis as frozen whole blood, isolated PBMCs, or DNA extracted from either sample type. TCRbeta CDR3 regions were amplified from genomic DNA using the immunoSEQ Assay, a bias-controlled multiplex PCR. The study's own analysis went as follows. The number of nucleated cells in each sample was estimated by amplification of reference gene primers within the assay. Sequence reads were collapsed and filtered to measure the absolute abundance of every unique TCRbeta CDR3 rearrangement. For each sample, productive Simpson clonality was calculated as the square root of Simpson's diversity index across productive rearrangements. TCRdb limited this immuneACCESS table to in-frame rearrangements with V and J called. A share of clones is missing; checked studies link under half to unresolved V genes, and the rest is unexplained. Clone size and the V and J calls come from that table; the DNA yielded D and trimming. Here the sample has 45,000 to 65,000 clones; over 90% occur a single time. The ten most abundant clones make up 3.9% of the sample.

This TCR derives from a man between 45 and 60 years old with acute or convalescent COVID-19. The sample comprised peripheral blood. The chain is encoded by TRBV7-9 joined to TRBJ2-7; the D region possibly corresponds to TRBD2 (6 bases align). The DNA reads TGTGCCAGCAAGATTGGTAGCGGTTACGAGCAGTACTTC. This codes for CASKIGSGYEQYF. The full variable domain, completed from the reference TRBV7-9 and TRBJ2-7 proteins outside the CDR3, reads DTGVSQNPRHKITKRGQNVTFRCDPISEHNRLYWYRQTLGQGPEFLTYFQNEAQLEKSRLLSDRFSAERPKGSFSTLEIQRTEQGDSAMYLCASKIGSGYEQYFGPGTRLTVT.